This T cell receptor beta chain comes out of a study of T cells in localized non-small cell lung cancer (TCRdb year 2020). For the study in its entirety: Comparing tumors with uninvolved tumor-adjacent lungs, the study looked at the T cell repertoires of 200 to 250 patients with early-stage NSCLC. The cohort was made up of 200 to 250 treatment-naive NSCLC patients whose localized lung tumors had been resected. NSCLC patients had a mean age of approximately 66 years, and fewer than 150 were male and some 98 female. The research as a whole found: Longer overall survival was associated with higher T cell density in blood, whereas shorter survival was associated with higher clonality in adjacent lung. Because the study design was exploratory, TCR variables were selected using unadjusted p-values without false-discovery rate correction. Of the top 100 tumor clones, a median of approximately 60 were detected in paired uninvolved adjacent lung; approximately 30 were also among that lung's top 100. Because multi-region sequencing of the tumors was not done, intratumor heterogeneity could not be ruled out. The highest T cell clonality was observed in uninvolved tumor-adjacent lung, where clonality exceeded that of tumor, suggesting that antigenic responses were more focused in uninvolved tumor-adjacent lung.

The immunoSEQ Assay was used to sequence TCR beta CDR3 regions from DNA. Per the original workflow: T cell density was computed as TCR beta template counts normalized to usable DNA estimated by amplifying housekeeping genes. Richness was estimated using the preseqR package, with extrapolation to 400,000 templates for PBMC samples and to 120,000 templates for tissue samples. Clonality was defined by subtracting Pielou's evenness from one. Tissue-enriched TCRs were identified by differential abundance testing using productive amino-acid clonotypes, minimum total count 5 and alpha 0.1. Repertoire overlap between compartments was quantified with the Jaccard Index and Morisita Overlap Index. TCR beta CDR3s were clustered by GLIPH together with public tetramer-defined viral CDR3s, and at least three viral sequences plus V-gene enrichment were required for viral motifs. TCRdb holds this immuneACCESS table with in-frame rearrangements only. Some clones are missing; in checked studies, unresolved V genes explain under half, and the rest has no known cause. V, J and clone size reflect that table, while D and trimming were determined from the DNA. The sample table holds approximately 83,000 clones, of which around nine tenths were seen once. Jointly, the top ten make up under 25% of the sample.

This clone was seen only a few times. Its antigen is unknown. No much larger clone exists at a distance of one base, and base qualities are not known. Inclusive of the bounding cysteine and phenylalanine, the CDR3 is 14 residues long. Only the CDR3 portion is preserved as DNA: 42 bases, with reading frame beginning at the first base. V is cut back by 4 bases and J by 5 bases, with 11 bases in the junction unmatched. The germline V gene provides CDR1 SQVTM and CDR2 ANQGSEA. At diagnosis, peripheral blood, uninvolved tumor-adjacent lung and tumor were collected and were preserved as a mix of fresh-frozen and FFPE material. For TCR repertoire profiling, the blood samples were analyzed as peripheral blood mononuclear cells.

The clonotype originates from a woman between 35 and 70 years old with stage I squamous cell lung carcinoma. The rearranged segments are TRBV29-1 and TRBJ2-7, and 7 junction bases match TRBD1. The sample consisted of peripheral blood, taken before any cancer treatment. The CDR3 has the sequence CSVATPTGVDEQYF. The DNA is as follows: TGCAGCGTTGCCACCCCAACAGGGGTGGACGAGCAGTACTTC.